The next 11 T cell receptor beta chains were all read from a single sample in a study of blood T cell repertoires in COVID-19. Sequenced by immunoSEQ multiplex PCR; TCRdb stores in-frame clones only, minus some. The sample has 80,000 to 100,000 clones, about 80% seen once; the top ten hold around 15%. Sample: peripheral blood. The receptors here all came from a human donor in a cohort sampled during active COVID-19.

The rearrangement uses TRBV21-1 and TRBJ2-5; the table's D call, TRBD1, has no DNA check behind it. TRBV21-1 is assigned pseudogene status. The CDR3 loop spans 12 amino acids. CDR3 protein: CASGTEQETQYF. The CDR3 coding sequence is TGTGCCAGCGGGACAGAACAAGAGACCCAGTACTTC.

V usage is TRBV27 and J usage is TRBJ2-2, with 7 positions matching TRBD1. Germline CDR1 and CDR2: MNHEY and SMNVEV (reference sequence). The length of the CDR3 is 14 residues. The J segment lost 3 bases and the V segment lost 7 bases, leaving 5 bases of the junction unmatched. The CDR3 bases are TGTGCCAGCACCTTGACAGGGTACACCGGGGAGCTGTTTTTT. It encodes CASTLTGYTGELFF.

CDR3 DNA sequence: TGTGCCACCAGCAGAGATGCCGGAGCGGTGACAGATACGCAGTATTTT. Amino acids: CATSRDAGAVTDTQYF. The rearrangement uses TRBV15 and TRBJ2-3; D perhaps matches TRBD2 (5 bases). CDR3 size: 16 residues. The V gene lost 0 bases and the J gene lost 3 bases, with 13 bases spanning the gap. The germline CDR1 and CDR2 sequences are LNHNV and YYDKDF (reference sequence).

This sequence joins TRBV6-5 and TRBJ2-3, with 9 nucleotides matching TRBD2. The CDR3 is 15 amino acids. Unmatched junction bases numbered 7, after V lost 5 bases and J lost 4 bases. Germline V gene sequence: CDR1 MNHEY, CDR2 SVGAGI. Here the CDR3 reads CASSRAGGHADTQYF. The DNA of the CDR3 is TGTGCCAGCAGTCGGGCGGGAGGGCACGCAGATACGCAGTATTTT.

The gene calls are TRBV28 and TRBJ2-1, with TRBD2 matching 9 bases. The CDR3 extends over 14 amino acids. CDR1 and CDR2 (germline): MDHEN, SYDVKM. V gave up 11 bases and J gave up 7 bases; unmatched junction bases: 12. DNA of the CDR3: TGTGCCCTCTCAGCGGGAGGTGGTAGGAATGAGCAGTTCTTC. The encoded protein is CALSAGGGRNEQFF.

The V and J genes are TRBV19 and TRBJ1-5, with 10 bases identical to TRBD1. Germline loops: CDR1 LNHDA, CDR2 SQIVND (reference sequence). J gave up 5 bases and V 3 bases, and 4 bases lay outside the gene matches. This CDR3 region has 15 residues. CDR3 DNA: TGTGCCAGTAGTATTCTCGGGACAGGGGATCAGCCCCAGCATTTT. It translates to CASSILGTGDQPQHF. The complete variable domain, with remaining parts taken from reference TRBV19 and TRBJ1-5, reads DGGITQSPKYLFRKEGQNVTLSCEQNLNHDAMYWYRQDPGQGLRLIYYSQIVNDFQKGDIAEGYSVSREKKESFPLTVTSAQKNPTAFYLCASSILGTGDQPQHFGDGTRLSIL.

This clone was counted between two and nine times. V usage is TRBV2 and J usage is TRBJ2-7; 7 bases map to TRBD2. The CDR3 has 13 amino acids. The trim removed 3 bases at V and 7 bases at J, leaving 6 bases unmatched. Germline V CDR1 and CDR2: SNHLY, FYNNEI. The CDR3 sequence: CASSETGLPEQYF. DNA for the CDR3: TGTGCCAGCAGTGAGACGGGACTACCGGAGCAGTACTTC.

The rearrangement uses TRBV6-1 and TRBJ2-2, with 10 nucleotides matching TRBD2. Germline CDR1 MNHNS, CDR2 SASEGT. This CDR3 is 18 amino acids long. V shed 4 bases and J 8 bases; nucleotides not matched to a gene: 16. The CDR3: CASSVRLAGAPPGGELFF. The DNA for the CDR3 is TGTGCCAGCAGTGTTCGTCTAGCGGGAGCCCCCCCGGGAGGGGAGCTGTTTTTT.

The rearrangement links TRBV24-1 to TRBJ2-2; 7 bases are a match to TRBD1. Germline V gene data show CDR1 as KGHDR and CDR2 as SFDVKD. The CDR3 has 15 amino acids. V shed 7 bases, J shed 7 bases, and the junction held 11 bases outside the gene matches. Here the CDR3 reads CATSPDRAFGGELFF. The CDR3 DNA is TGTGCCACCAGCCCCGACAGGGCCTTTGGCGGGGAGCTGTTTTTT.

The chain has TRBV6-5 and TRBJ1-2; 10 bases are shared with TRBD1. J was trimmed by 5 bases and V by 5 bases; bases with no gene match: 5. Per the germline V gene, CDR1 is MNHEY and CDR2 is SVGAGI. This CDR3 has 14 amino acids. The CDR3 DNA reads as TGTGCCAGCAGTACGACAGGGGGCAAGTATGGCTACACCTTC. Translated: CASSTTGGKYGYTF.

This chain joins TRBV2 and TRBJ2-1, with 13 bases aligning to TRBD2. Unmatched junction bases numbered 9, after V lost 6 bases and J lost 10 bases. CDR1 and CDR2 from the germline V gene are SNHLY and FYNNEI. The CDR3 is 15 amino acids. The DNA of the CDR3 is TGTGCCAGCAGGAAGGGGACTAGCGGGATAAGCGAGCAGTTCTTC. Protein sequence: CASRKGTSGISEQFF.